This TCR beta chain derives from a study of T-cell reconstitution after alpha-beta-depleted transplantation in children. General study findings and limits: Surviving recipient T cells and intrathymic progenitors accounted for some patients' high TCRbeta diversity at day 60. By one year post-transplant, T-cell counts and diversity largely arose from T cells that were newly produced. As was reported, about two months after transplant, alpha-beta T cells came from several hundred expanded graft clones.

This clonotype was detected many times. As yet, its antigen is unknown. TCRbeta library construction was performed incorporating unique molecular identifiers. TCRdb fed the PCR reads into MiXCR, producing one record per CDR3 protein. The sample contains fewer than 700,000 distinct CDR3 sequences, under 15% of which appear only once. The CDR3 covers 16 residues. V gave up 3 bases and J gave up 6 bases, with 21 bases separating them. Germline V gene sequence: CDR1 DFQATT, CDR2 SNEGSKA (reference sequence). This receptor was obtained from a male patient between 10 and 17 years old who had a stem cell transplant for acute myeloid leukemia, so the T cells may come from the graft donor. This specimen was PBMCs, mostly from graft donor cells, taken 360 days after TCRalphabeta/CD19-depleted stem cell transplant. The chain is built from TRBV20-1 and TRBJ2-1, with TRBD1 as a possible D gene (6 bases). Written as DNA, the CDR3 is TGCAGTGCTAGTTATTTAGCAGGCCCAGGGGCCAATGAGCAGTTCTTC. Amino acid sequence: CSASYLAGPGANEQFF.